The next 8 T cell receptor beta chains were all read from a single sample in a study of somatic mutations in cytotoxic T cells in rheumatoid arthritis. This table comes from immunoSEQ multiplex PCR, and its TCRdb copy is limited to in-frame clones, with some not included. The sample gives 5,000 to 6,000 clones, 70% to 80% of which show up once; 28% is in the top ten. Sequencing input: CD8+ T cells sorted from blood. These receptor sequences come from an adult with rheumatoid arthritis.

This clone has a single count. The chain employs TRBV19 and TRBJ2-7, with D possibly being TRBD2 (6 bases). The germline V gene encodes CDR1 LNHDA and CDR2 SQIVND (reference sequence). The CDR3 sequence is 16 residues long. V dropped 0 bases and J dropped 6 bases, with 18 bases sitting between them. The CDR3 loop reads CASSIDSGGWPSEQYF. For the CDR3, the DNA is TGTGCCAGTAGTATAGATTCCGGAGGGTGGCCGAGCGAGCAGTACTTC.

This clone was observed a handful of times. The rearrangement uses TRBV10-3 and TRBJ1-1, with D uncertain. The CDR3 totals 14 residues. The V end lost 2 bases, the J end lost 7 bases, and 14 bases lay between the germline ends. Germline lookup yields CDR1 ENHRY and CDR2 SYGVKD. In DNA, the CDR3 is TGTGCCATCAGTGAGCCTCCGGGTCCCGATGAAGCTTTCTTT. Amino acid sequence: CAISEPPGPDEAFF.

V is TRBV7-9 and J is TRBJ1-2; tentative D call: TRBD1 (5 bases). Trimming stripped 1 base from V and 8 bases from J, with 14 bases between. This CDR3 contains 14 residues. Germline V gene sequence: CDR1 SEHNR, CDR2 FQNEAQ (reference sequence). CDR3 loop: CASSLEWDFVGYTF. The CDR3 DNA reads TGTGCCAGCAGCTTAGAGTGGGACTTCGTAGGCTACACCTTC.

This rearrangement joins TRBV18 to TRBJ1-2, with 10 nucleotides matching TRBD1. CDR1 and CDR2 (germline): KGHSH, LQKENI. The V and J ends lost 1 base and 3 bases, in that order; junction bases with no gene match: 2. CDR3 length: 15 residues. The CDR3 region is CASSPQGQGYYGYTF. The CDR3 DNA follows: TGTGCCAGCTCACCACAGGGACAGGGGTACTATGGCTACACCTTC.

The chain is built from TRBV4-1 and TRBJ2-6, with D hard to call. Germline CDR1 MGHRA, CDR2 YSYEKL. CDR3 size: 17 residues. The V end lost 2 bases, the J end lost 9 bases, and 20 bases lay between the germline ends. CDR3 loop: CASSQRHLGSTHNVLTF. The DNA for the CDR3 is TGCGCCAGCAGCCAAAGACACCTTGGATCCACACACAACGTCCTGACTTTC.

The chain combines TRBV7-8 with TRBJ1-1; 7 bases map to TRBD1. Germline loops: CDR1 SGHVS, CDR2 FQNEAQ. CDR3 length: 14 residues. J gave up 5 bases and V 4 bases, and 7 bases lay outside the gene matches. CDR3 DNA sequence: TGTGCCAGCAGCTCCTCAGGGGGATGGACTGAAGCTTTCTTT. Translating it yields CASSSSGGWTEAFF.

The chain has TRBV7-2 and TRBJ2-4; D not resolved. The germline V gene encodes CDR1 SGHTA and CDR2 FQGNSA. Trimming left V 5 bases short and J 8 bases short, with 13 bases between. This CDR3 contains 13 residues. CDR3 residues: CASSHWTSDIQYF. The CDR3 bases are TGTGCCAGCAGCCACTGGACCTCGGACATTCAGTACTTC.

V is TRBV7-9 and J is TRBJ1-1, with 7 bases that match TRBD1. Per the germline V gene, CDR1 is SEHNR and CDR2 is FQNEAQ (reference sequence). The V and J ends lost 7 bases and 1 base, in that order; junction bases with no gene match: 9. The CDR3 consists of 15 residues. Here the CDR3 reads CASNGGTASNTEAFF. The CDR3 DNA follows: TGTGCCAGCAATGGCGGGACAGCCTCGAACACTGAAGCTTTCTTT.